Listed here are 27 T cell receptor beta chains from one sample, sequenced in a study of T cell responses to AZD1222 COVID-19 vaccine (dated by TCRdb to the early 2020s). The library was built by means of the immunoSEQ multiplex PCR assay. TCRdb stores this immuneACCESS table with in-frame sequences only. Part of the clones is absent; in the studies checked, under half of the shortfall reflects unresolved V genes, and no reason is known for the rest. In all, the sample holds tens of thousands of clones, and roughly 88% of those were seen once. The ten largest clones add up to more than 4.5% of the sample. This specimen's time point label, per the study, means: baseline before first vaccination. The sample's treatment or condition, from its label and the paper: meningococcal conjugate vaccine given as trial control. The sample consisted of peripheral blood, taken on day 0 of MenACWY control vaccination. All receptors derive from an adult in good health.

The V and J genes are TRBV27 and TRBJ2-7; D is unclear. Germline loops: CDR1 MNHEY, CDR2 SMNVEV (reference sequence). Trimming took 2 bases from V and 7 from J, leaving 15 bases between them. The CDR3 has 14 residues. This chain's CDR3 is CASSLIGQTREQYF. In nucleotides, the CDR3 is TGTGCCAGCAGTTTAATAGGGCAGACCCGTGAGCAGTACTTC.

The rearrangement uses TRBV30 and TRBJ1-3; D remains ambiguous. The CDR3 contains 13 residues. Germline V gives CDR1 GTSNPN, CDR2 SVGIG (reference sequence). Between the trimmed V and J ends, which lost 3 bases and 3 bases, there was a span of 9 bases. The CDR3 region has the DNA TGTGCCTGGAGGTCACGAGGTGGAAACACCATATATTTT. This gives the protein CAWRSRGGNTIYF.

The gene calls are TRBV19 and TRBJ1-2, with D maybe TRBD1 (5 bases). The length of the CDR3 is 11 residues. CDR1 and CDR2 (germline): LNHDA, SQIVND (reference sequence). V was shortened by 9 bases and J by 6 bases, with 11 bases between the two germline ends. This chain's CDR3 is CASWTSDGYTF. CDR3 coding DNA: TGTGCCAGCTGGACATCAGATGGCTACACCTTC. Combining the CDR3 with reference TRBV19 and TRBJ1-2 gives the whole variable domain DGGITQSPKYLFRKEGQNVTLSCEQNLNHDAMYWYRQDPGQGLRLIYYSQIVNDFQKGDIAEGYSVSREKKESFPLTVTSAQKNPTAFYLCASWTSDGYTFGSGTRLTVV.

This chain connects TRBV30 to TRBJ1-2; 9 bases are a match to TRBD1. This CDR3 spans 13 amino acids. The V and J ends lost 6 bases and 2 bases, in that order; junction bases with no gene match: 4. CDR1 is GTSNPN, CDR2 SVGIG, per germline (reference sequence). The CDR3 reads CACQDRGNYGYTF. The DNA for the CDR3 is TGTGCCTGCCAGGACAGGGGCAACTATGGCTACACCTTC.

V and J are TRBV6-5 and TRBJ1-2; 10 bases match TRBD1. The junction had 2 bases not matched to a gene; V was cut back by 8 bases and J by 8 bases. The CDR3 contains 11 residues. Germline CDR1 is MNHEY and CDR2 is SVGAGI. The CDR3 DNA sequence: TGTGCCAGCGGGACAGGGGTCGGCTACACCTTC. Translation: CASGTGVGYTF.

The chain combines TRBV29-1 with TRBJ1-2, with a weak D call TRBD1 (6 bases). The CDR3 length is 13 residues. From germline, CDR1 is SQVTM and CDR2 ANQGSEA. Deletions cut 5 bases from V and 0 bases from J, with 10 bases between. CDR3 amino acids: CSVRDNTNYGYTF. As DNA, the CDR3 is TGCAGCGTTAGGGACAATACTAACTATGGCTACACCTTC. The complete variable domain, with remaining parts taken from reference TRBV29-1 and TRBJ1-2, reads SAVISQKPSRDICQRGTSLTIQCQVDSQVTMMFWYRQQPGQSLTLIATANQGSEATYESGFVIDKFPISRPNLTFSTLTVSNMSPEDSSIYLCSVRDNTNYGYTFGSGTRLTVV.

This clone was picked up one time. The chain combines TRBV19 with TRBJ2-7; D is undetermined. V shed 0 bases and J shed 4 bases, with 10 bases lying between them. The CDR3 spans 14 residues. Germline V gives CDR1 LNHDA, CDR2 SQIVND (reference sequence). Here the CDR3 DNA reads TGTGCCAGTAGTATAGATCCCGGCGGATACGAGCAGTACTTC. Its translation: CASSIDPGGYEQYF.

This chain connects TRBV19 to TRBJ2-7, with 11 bases lining up with TRBD1. V gave up 3 bases and J gave up 1 base; unmatched junction bases: 11. The CDR3 sequence is 18 residues long. Germline values: CDR1 LNHDA, CDR2 SQIVND (reference sequence). The CDR3 DNA reads as TGTGCCAGTAGTATCGGAAGGACAGGGGGCGTTGTATCCTACGAGCAGTACTTC. Translated: CASSIGRTGGVVSYEQYF. Supplemented by reference TRBV19 and TRBJ2-7, the full variable domain reads DGGITQSPKYLFRKEGQNVTLSCEQNLNHDAMYWYRQDPGQGLRLIYYSQIVNDFQKGDIAEGYSVSREKKESFPLTVTSAQKNPTAFYLCASSIGRTGGVVSYEQYFGPGTRLTVT.

The chain recombines TRBV9 with TRBJ2-2; a weak D match, TRBD1 (6 bases). With 3 bases removed from V and 1 base from J, the gap between germline ends came to 13 bases. CDR3 length: 16 amino acids. The germline CDR1 and CDR2 sequences are SGDLS and YYNGEE. The CDR3 DNA sequence: TGTGCCAGCAGCGCCCACAGGGAAGGGAACACCGGGGAGCTGTTTTTT. It specifies CASSAHREGNTGELFF.

The gene calls are TRBV24-1 and TRBJ2-1; TRBD1 matches at 7 bases. Germline assignment: CDR1 KGHDR and CDR2 SFDVKD. The CDR3 is made up of 16 amino acids. Trimming took 2 bases from V and 1 from J; bases not matched to a gene: 4. The CDR3, as DNA: TGTGCCACCAGTGATTGGGGACAGAAGTCCTACAATGAGCAGTTCTTC. Translating it yields CATSDWGQKSYNEQFF.

The chain has TRBV24-1 and TRBJ2-6, with D tentatively TRBD1 (6 bases). Trimming cost V 4 bases and J 4 bases, with 13 bases left between them. Germline CDR1 KGHDR, CDR2 SFDVKD. The CDR3 has 16 residues. The CDR3 nucleotides are TGTGCCACCAGTGAGGGTACAGGGTCCGGGGCCAACGTCCTGACTTTC. Translating it yields CATSEGTGSGANVLTF.

The V gene is TRBV5-1, the J gene TRBJ1-2, with 8 bases lining up with TRBD1. The germline V gene encodes CDR1 SGHRS and CDR2 YFSETQ. This CDR3 region has 13 residues. V lost 4 bases to trimming and J lost 8 bases; unmatched junction nucleotides: 7. CDR3 sequence: CASSPQGERGYTF. In DNA form, the CDR3 reads TGCGCCAGCAGCCCACAGGGGGAAAGGGGCTACACCTTC.

The chain employs TRBV28 and TRBJ1-2; 8 bases agree with TRBD1. The CDR3 has 16 residues. Trimming took 2 bases from V and 4 from J; bases not matched to a gene: 9. Per germline, CDR1 MDHEN and CDR2 SYDVKM. The CDR3 is CASSLPQGAAFYGYTF. CDR3 sequence (DNA): TGTGCCAGCAGTTTACCCCAGGGGGCCGCATTCTATGGCTACACCTTC.

This clone showed up just a few times. The chain links TRBV25-1 to TRBJ2-1, with a possible D match to TRBD2 (5 bases). The V and J ends lost 8 bases and 9 bases respectively, with 14 bases between them. The CDR3 is 12 amino acids. The germline gives CDR1 MGHDK, CDR2 SYGVNS. The CDR3 reads CASEGQSGEQFF. The CDR3, as DNA: TGTGCCAGCGAGGGTCAGTCTGGTGAGCAGTTCTTC.

This clone occurred once. The chain carries TRBV10-1 and TRBJ2-3; D gene unclear. The V and J ends lost 3 bases and 0 bases respectively, with 10 bases between them. CDR1 and CDR2 (germline): WNHNN, SYGVQD (reference sequence). This CDR3 comprises 15 residues. The CDR3 protein is CASSDARSSTDTQYF. The CDR3 DNA reads as TGCGCCAGCAGTGACGCCCGATCTAGCACAGATACGCAGTATTTT.

The gene calls are TRBV15 and TRBJ1-4; 10 bases align to TRBD1. Germline trimming cut 4 bases from V and 6 bases from J; bases unmatched to any gene: 5. Looked up from germline, CDR1 is LNHNV and CDR2 is YYDKDF (reference sequence). This CDR3 has 15 residues. CDR3 DNA sequence: TGTGCCACCAGCACCCTGGGACAGGGGCATGAAAAACTGTTTTTT. Translated: CATSTLGQGHEKLFF.

This clone has a handful of counts. The rearrangement uses TRBV29-1 and TRBJ1-1, with 8 bases fitting TRBD1. This CDR3 comprises 15 residues. Looked up from germline, CDR1 is SQVTM and CDR2 is ANQGSEA. Trimming cost V 4 bases and J 3 bases; bases outside gene matches: 10. CDR3 residues: CSVVGRGRSDTEAFF. CDR3 DNA sequence: TGCAGCGTTGTGGGCAGGGGGCGTTCGGACACTGAAGCTTTCTTT.

The CDR3 sequence: CASSSDIGNTIYF. DNA for the CDR3: TGTGCCAGCAGTTCGGACATCGGAAACACCATATATTTT. V usage is TRBV28 and J usage is TRBJ1-3, with TRBD1 as a possible D gene (5 bases). Germline V gene lookup returns CDR1 MDHEN and CDR2 SYDVKM. This CDR3 spans 13 amino acids. V shed 4 bases and J shed 4 bases, with 8 bases lying between them. The full variable domain, with the rest looked up from reference TRBV28 and TRBJ1-3, is DVKVTQSSRYLVKRTGEKVFLECVQDMDHENMFWYRQDPGLGLRLIYFSYDVKMKEKGDIPEGYSVSREKKERFSLILESASTNQTSMYLCASSSDIGNTIYFGEGSWLTVV.

The genes are TRBV24-1 and TRBJ2-1, with D possibly being TRBD1 (5 bases). The CDR3 consists of 14 residues. The ends were cut back, 2 bases at V and 9 bases at J, with 13 bases in the middle. Germline loops: CDR1 KGHDR, CDR2 SFDVKD. This CDR3 reads CATSDYRLRGEQFF. The CDR3 DNA reads as TGTGCCACCAGTGATTACAGGTTAAGGGGTGAGCAGTTCTTC.

This chain uses TRBV4-3 with TRBJ2-1; D assignment may be TRBD1 or TRBD2 (6 bases each). The V gene's germline CDR1 is LGHNA and CDR2 YSLEER. V was pared by 5 bases and J by 3 bases, with 23 bases between. This CDR3 has 18 residues. CDR3 residues: CASSGGPGAGQYYNEQFF. CDR3 in DNA: TGCGCCAGCAGCGGTGGTCCTGGGGCGGGACAATACTACAATGAGCAGTTCTTC.

The chain couples TRBV7-9 to TRBJ2-1; D possibly corresponds to TRBD1 (6 bases). This CDR3 has 16 amino acids. Germline lookup yields CDR1 SEHNR and CDR2 FQNEAQ (reference sequence). V was clipped by 1 base and J by 7 bases, with 17 bases between them. The CDR3 loop is CASSLVLRGGHNEQFF. CDR3 DNA sequence: TGTGCCAGCAGCTTAGTTCTTCGAGGGGGACATAATGAGCAGTTCTTC.

The CDR3 DNA reads as TGTGCCAGCAGCTTTGAGGGGGGTCGGACAGATACGCAGTATTTT. It specifies CASSFEGGRTDTQYF. This chain uses TRBV7-9 with TRBJ2-3; D may correspond to TRBD1 or TRBD2 (6 bases each). The germline V gene encodes CDR1 SEHNR and CDR2 FQNEAQ (reference sequence). Trimming took off 3 bases at V and 3 bases at J, with 13 bases between the two ends. The CDR3 is 15 amino acids.

The rearrangement links TRBV5-1 to TRBJ2-7; the match to TRBD2 covers 11 bases. This CDR3 has 16 residues. Losses at the gene ends were 2 bases for V and 2 bases for J; bases not matched to a gene: 6. Germline V gives CDR1 SGHRS, CDR2 YFSETQ. The CDR3 DNA reads TGCGCCAGCAGCTTCCGACTAGCGGGAACCACCTACGAGCAGTACTTC. It translates to CASSFRLAGTTYEQYF.

The genes are TRBV10-3 and TRBJ2-7, with 10 bases lining up with TRBD1. The CDR3 spans 12 residues. CDR1 and CDR2 from the germline V gene are ENHRY and SYGVKD. V gave up 7 bases and J gave up 5 bases; unmatched junction bases: 2. The CDR3 loop reads CAITGTGDEQYF. The DNA for the CDR3 is TGTGCCATCACCGGGACAGGGGACGAGCAGTACTTC.

J is TRBJ2-1 and V is TRBV6-5, with D hard to call. V lost 3 bases and J lost 7, with 7 bases in between. The length of the CDR3 is 12 residues. CDR1 is MNHEY and CDR2 is SVGAGI in the germline V gene. CDR3 coding DNA: TGTGCCAGCAGTTATGGTCGGAATGAGCAGTTCTTC. This sequence encodes CASSYGRNEQFF.

The genes are TRBV27 and TRBJ1-3; D not certain. This CDR3 spans 13 amino acids. Germline V gene sequence: CDR1 MNHEY, CDR2 SMNVEV (reference sequence). Trimming cost V 3 bases and J 1 base, with 4 bases left between them. The CDR3: CASSLRSGNTIYF. CDR3 nucleotide sequence: TGTGCCAGCAGTTTGAGATCTGGAAACACCATATATTTT.

V and J are TRBV9 and TRBJ2-3; 10 nucleotides align to TRBD2. Germline V gene data show CDR1 as SGDLS and CDR2 as YYNGEE. The CDR3 length is 18 residues. J gave up 4 bases and V 0 bases, and 11 bases lay outside the gene matches. The DNA for the CDR3 is TGTGCCAGCAGCGTAGCTGCGGATAAGCGGGAGGGCCCAGATACGCAGTATTTT. Amino acid sequence: CASSVAADKREGPDTQYF.